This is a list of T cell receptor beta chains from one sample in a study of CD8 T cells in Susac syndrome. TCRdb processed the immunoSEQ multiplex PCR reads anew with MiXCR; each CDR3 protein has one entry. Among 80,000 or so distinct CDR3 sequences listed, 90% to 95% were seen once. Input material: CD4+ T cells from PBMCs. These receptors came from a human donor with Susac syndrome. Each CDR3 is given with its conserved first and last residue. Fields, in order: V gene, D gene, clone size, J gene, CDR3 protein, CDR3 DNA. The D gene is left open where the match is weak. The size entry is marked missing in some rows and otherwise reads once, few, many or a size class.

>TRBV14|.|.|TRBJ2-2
CASSPRVSTIPGNTGELFF
TGTGCCAGCAGCCCCCGGGTCAGCACTATCCCCGGTAACACCGGGGAGCTGTTTTTT
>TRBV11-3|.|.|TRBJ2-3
CASSSKVGDTQYF
TGTGCCAGCAGCTCAAAGGTTGGAGATACGCAGTATTTT
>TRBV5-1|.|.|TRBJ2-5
CASSSSGERVETQYF
TGCGCCAGCAGCTCGTCCGGTGAGCGTGTGGAGACCCAGTACTTC
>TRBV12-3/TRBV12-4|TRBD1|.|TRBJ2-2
CASSIWTGSGELFF
TGTGCCAGCAGTATCTGGACAGGATCCGGGGAGCTGTTTTTT
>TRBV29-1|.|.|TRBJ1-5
CSVGAGNQPQHF
TGCAGCGTGGGGGCCGGCAATCAGCCCCAGCATTTT
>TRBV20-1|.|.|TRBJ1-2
CSAPAPGRDGYTF
TGCAGTGCTCCTGCTCCGGGCAGGGATGGCTACACCTTC
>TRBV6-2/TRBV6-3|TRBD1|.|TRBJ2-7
CASSPRGQASRDYEQYF
TGTGCCAGCAGTCCACGGGGACAGGCATCGAGGGACTACGAGCAGTACTTC
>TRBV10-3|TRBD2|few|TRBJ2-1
CAIRSEGGSSYNEQFF
TGTGCCATCAGATCTGAGGGAGGGAGCTCCTACAATGAGCAGTTCTTC
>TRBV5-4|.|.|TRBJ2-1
CASSLRQNNEQFF
TGTGCCAGCAGCTTGCGGCAAAACAATGAGCAGTTCTTC
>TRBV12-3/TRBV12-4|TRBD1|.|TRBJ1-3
CASTSGDRAGNTIYF
TGTGCCAGCACCTCGGGTGACAGGGCTGGAAACACCATATATTTT
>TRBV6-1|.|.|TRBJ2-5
CASSTLGSQETQYF
TGTGCCAGCAGTACCTTGGGGAGCCAAGAGACCCAGTACTTC
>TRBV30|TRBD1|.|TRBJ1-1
CAFLGQGTEAFF
TGTGCCTTCCTCGGACAGGGCACTGAAGCTTTCTTT
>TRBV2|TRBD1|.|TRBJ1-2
CASSGRQNRGPYGYTF
TGTGCCAGCAGTGGTAGACAAAACAGGGGTCCCTATGGCTACACCTTC
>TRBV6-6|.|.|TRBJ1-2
CASTQTPGSSESGYTF
TGTGCCAGCACTCAGACCCCAGGGAGCTCTGAATCTGGCTACACCTTC
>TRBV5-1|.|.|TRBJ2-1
CASSLRGASPNEQFF
TGCGCCAGCAGCTTGCGGGGGGCCTCCCCCAATGAGCAGTTCTTC
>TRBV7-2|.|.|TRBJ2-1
CASSFSNPPQQFF
TGTGCCAGCAGCTTTTCGAATCCCCCACAGCAGTTCTTC
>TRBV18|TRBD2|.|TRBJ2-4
CASSPDIGLALAKNIQYF
TGTGCCAGCTCACCAGACATTGGACTAGCGCTTGCCAAAAACATTCAGTACTTC
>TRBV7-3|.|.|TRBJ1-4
CASSLDGRNEKLFF
TGTGCCAGCAGCTTAGATGGGCGTAATGAAAAACTGTTTTTT
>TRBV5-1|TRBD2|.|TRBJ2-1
CASSLVLAGNNEQFF
TGCGCCAGCAGCTTGGTGCTAGCGGGAAACAATGAGCAGTTCTTC
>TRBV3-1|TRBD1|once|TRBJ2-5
CASSRQGVGTQYF
TGTGCCAGCAGTCGACAGGGCGTGGGGACCCAGTACTTC
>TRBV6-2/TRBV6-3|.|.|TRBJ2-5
CASSSSQETQYF
TGTGCCAGCAGTTCCTCCCAAGAGACCCAGTACTTC
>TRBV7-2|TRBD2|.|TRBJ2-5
CASTKGTAGGQTQYF
TGTGCCAGCACCAAGGGGACGGCGGGAGGGCAGACCCAGTACTTC
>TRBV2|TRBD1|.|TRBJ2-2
CASSRTGYTGELFF
TGTGCCAGCAGTCGGACAGGGTACACCGGGGAGCTGTTTTTT
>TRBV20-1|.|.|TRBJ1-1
CSAPKLNTEAFF
TGCAGTGCTCCCAAATTGAACACTGAAGCTTTCTTT
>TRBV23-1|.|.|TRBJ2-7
CALQGFSYEQYF
TGCGCCCTACAGGGTTTCTCCTACGAGCAGTACTTC
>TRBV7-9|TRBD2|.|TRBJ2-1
CASRLLAGGLMEQFF
TGTGCCAGCAGACTACTAGCGGGAGGATTGATGGAGCAGTTCTTC
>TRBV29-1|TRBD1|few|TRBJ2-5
CSVETRQGLHF
TGCAGCGTTGAAACGCGACAGGGGCTCCACTTC
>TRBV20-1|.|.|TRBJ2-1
CSATPYNEQFF
TGCAGTGCTACGCCTTACAATGAGCAGTTCTTC
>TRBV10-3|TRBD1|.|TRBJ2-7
CAISRTGDTYEQYF
TGTGCCATCAGTAGGACAGGGGACACCTACGAGCAGTACTTC
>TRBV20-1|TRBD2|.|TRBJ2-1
CSARDPRGDEQFF
TGCAGTGCTAGAGATCCCCGGGGGGATGAGCAGTTCTTC
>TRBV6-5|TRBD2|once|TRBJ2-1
CASSSLLAGGQGEQFF
TGTGCCAGCAGTTCCTTACTAGCGGGGGGGCAAGGTGAGCAGTTCTTC
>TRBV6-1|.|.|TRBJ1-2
CASSEAGGYGYTF
TGTGCCAGCAGTGAAGCGGGAGGGTATGGCTACACCTTC
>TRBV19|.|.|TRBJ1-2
CASSIGFGSYGYTF
TGTGCCAGTAGTATAGGGTTTGGGAGCTATGGCTACACCTTC
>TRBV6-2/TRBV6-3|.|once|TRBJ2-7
CASSSSYRVGTYEQYF
TGTGCCAGCAGTTCTTCCTACAGGGTGGGGACCTACGAGCAGTACTTC
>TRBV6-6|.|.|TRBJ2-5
CASSYTRGSETQYF
TGTGCCAGCAGCTATACCAGGGGATCCGAGACCCAGTACTTC